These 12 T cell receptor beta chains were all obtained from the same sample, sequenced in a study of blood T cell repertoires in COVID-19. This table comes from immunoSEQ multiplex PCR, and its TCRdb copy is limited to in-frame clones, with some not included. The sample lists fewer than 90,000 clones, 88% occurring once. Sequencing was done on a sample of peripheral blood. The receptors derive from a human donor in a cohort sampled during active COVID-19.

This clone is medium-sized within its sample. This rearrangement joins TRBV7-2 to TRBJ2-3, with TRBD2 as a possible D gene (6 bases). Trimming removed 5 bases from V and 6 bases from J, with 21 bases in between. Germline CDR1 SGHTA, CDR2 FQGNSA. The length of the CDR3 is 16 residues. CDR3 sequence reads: CASSPPWDSSQDTQYF. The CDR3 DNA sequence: TGTGCCAGCAGCCCGCCATGGGACTCGTCACAGGATACGCAGTATTTT.

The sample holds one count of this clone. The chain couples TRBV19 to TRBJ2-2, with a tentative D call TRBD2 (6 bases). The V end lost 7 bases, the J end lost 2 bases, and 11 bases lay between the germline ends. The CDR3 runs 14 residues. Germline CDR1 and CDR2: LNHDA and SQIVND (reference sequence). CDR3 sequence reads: CASNGGYNTGELFF. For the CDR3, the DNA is TGTGCCAGTAACGGAGGGTACAACACCGGGGAGCTGTTTTTT.

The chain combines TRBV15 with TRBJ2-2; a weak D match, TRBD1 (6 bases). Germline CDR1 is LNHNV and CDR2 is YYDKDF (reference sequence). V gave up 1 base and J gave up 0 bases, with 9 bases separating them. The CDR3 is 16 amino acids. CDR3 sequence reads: CATSRVAGANTGELFF. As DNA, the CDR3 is TGTGCCACCAGCAGAGTAGCAGGGGCGAACACCGGGGAGCTGTTTTTT.

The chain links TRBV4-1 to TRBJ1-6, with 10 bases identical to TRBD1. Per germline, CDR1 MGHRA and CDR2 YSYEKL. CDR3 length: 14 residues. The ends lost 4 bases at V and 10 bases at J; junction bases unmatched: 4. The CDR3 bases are TGCGCCAGCAGCCCGGGACAGGGGAGATCACCCCTCCACTTT. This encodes CASSPGQGRSPLHF.

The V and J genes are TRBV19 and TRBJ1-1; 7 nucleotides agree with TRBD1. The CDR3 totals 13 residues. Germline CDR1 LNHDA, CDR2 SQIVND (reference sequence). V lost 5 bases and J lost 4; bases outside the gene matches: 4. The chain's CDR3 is CASSLYRGTEAFF. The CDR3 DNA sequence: TGTGCCAGTAGTTTATACAGGGGCACTGAAGCTTTCTTT.

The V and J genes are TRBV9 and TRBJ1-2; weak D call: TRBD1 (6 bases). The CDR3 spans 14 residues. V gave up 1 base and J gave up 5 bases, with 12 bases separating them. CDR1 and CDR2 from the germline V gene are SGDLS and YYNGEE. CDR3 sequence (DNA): TGTGCCAGCAGCGTAACCGGGACATCTTATGGCTACACCTTC. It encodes CASSVTGTSYGYTF.

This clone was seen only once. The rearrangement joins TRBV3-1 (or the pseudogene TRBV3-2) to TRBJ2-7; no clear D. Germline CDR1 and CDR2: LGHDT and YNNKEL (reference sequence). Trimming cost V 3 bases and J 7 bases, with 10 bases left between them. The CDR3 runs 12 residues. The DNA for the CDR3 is TGTGCCAGCAGCCATGGAGTAAGGGAGCAGTACTTC. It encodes CASSHGVREQYF.

CDR3 loop: CSASAYPGTGGARGRTDTQYF. CDR3 bases: TGCAGTGCTAGTGCTTACCCCGGGACAGGGGGCGCTCGGGGCCGCACAGATACGCAGTATTTT. J is TRBJ2-3 and V is TRBV20-1; TRBD1 matches 12 bases. The junction had 20 bases not matched to a gene; V was cut back by 3 bases and J by 1 base. From germline, CDR1 is DFQATT and CDR2 SNEGSKA (reference sequence). The CDR3 is 21 amino acids.

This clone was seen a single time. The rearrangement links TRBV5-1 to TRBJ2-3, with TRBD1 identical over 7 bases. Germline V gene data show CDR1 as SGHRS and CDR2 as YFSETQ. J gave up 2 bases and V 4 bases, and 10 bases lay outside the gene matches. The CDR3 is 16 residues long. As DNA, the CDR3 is TGCGCCAGCAGCCCGCTCCGGGACAGAGACACAGATACGCAGTATTTT. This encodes CASSPLRDRDTDTQYF.

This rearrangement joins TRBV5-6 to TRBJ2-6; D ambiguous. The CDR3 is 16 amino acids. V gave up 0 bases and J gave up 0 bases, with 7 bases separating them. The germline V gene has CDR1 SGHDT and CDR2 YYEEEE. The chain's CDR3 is CASSLEFSSGANVLTF. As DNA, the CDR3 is TGTGCCAGCAGCTTGGAGTTTAGCTCTGGGGCCAACGTCCTGACTTTC. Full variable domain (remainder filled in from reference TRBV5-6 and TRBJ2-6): DAGVTQSPTHLIKTRGQQVTLRCSPKSGHDTVSWYQQALGQGPQFIFQYYEEEERQRGNFPDRFSGHQFPNYSSELNVNALLLGDSALYLCASSLEFSSGANVLTFGAGSRLTVL.

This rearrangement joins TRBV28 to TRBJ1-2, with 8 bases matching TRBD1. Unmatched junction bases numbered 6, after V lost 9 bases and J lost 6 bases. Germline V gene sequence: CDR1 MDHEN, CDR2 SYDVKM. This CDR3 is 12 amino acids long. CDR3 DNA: TGTGCCAGTCGGAAGACAGGGGATGGCTACACCTTC. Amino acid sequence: CASRKTGDGYTF.

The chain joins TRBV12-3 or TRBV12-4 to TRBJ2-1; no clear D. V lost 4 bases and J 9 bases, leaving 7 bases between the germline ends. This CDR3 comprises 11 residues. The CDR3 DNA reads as TGTGCCAGCAGTTACGGTGGTGAGCAGTTCTTC. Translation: CASSYGGEQFF.